Shown below are 10 T cell receptor beta chains from a single sample sequenced in a study of T cell changes during pregnancy in multiple sclerosis. Sequencing used immunoSEQ multiplex PCR; TCRdb keeps in-frame clones, though not all of them. The data show tens of thousands of clones, about 94% seen once. The sample was peripheral blood, taken in the third trimester of pregnancy. These receptors all come from a female donor with multiple sclerosis, enrolled in a pregnancy study.

In its sample, this clone was seen a few times. J is TRBJ1-2 and V is TRBV2; D is undetermined. Germline lookup yields CDR1 SNHLY and CDR2 FYNNEI. V was clipped by 0 bases and J by 7 bases, with 9 bases between them. The CDR3 is made up of 13 amino acids. CDR3 amino acids: CASSEAPRAGYTF. The CDR3 DNA reads TGTGCCAGCAGTGAAGCCCCGAGGGCTGGCTACACCTTC.

The gene calls are TRBV30 and TRBJ1-1; D not resolved. Trimming left V 2 bases short and J 6 bases short, with 22 bases between. The length of the CDR3 is 16 residues. Germline assignment: CDR1 GTSNPN and CDR2 SVGIG (reference sequence). The CDR3 DNA sequence: TGTGCCTGGAGTCCCCTTCGACAAAACCACGGGGCTGAAGCTTTCTTT. Translated: CAWSPLRQNHGAEAFF.

V is TRBV10-3 and J is TRBJ1-1; D is ambiguous. The V gene lost 3 bases and the J gene lost 0 bases, with 11 bases spanning the gap. CDR1 is ENHRY and CDR2 is SYGVKD in the germline V gene. The CDR3 loop spans 15 amino acids. Here the CDR3 reads CAISDRRVMNTEAFF. DNA for the CDR3: TGTGCCATCAGTGACCGCCGGGTAATGAACACTGAAGCTTTCTTT.

This chain links TRBV15 with TRBJ1-3; the D gene is possibly TRBD1 (6 bases). Germline V CDR1 and CDR2: LNHNV, YYDKDF (reference sequence). The CDR3 is made up of 15 amino acids. V was trimmed by 1 base and J by 4 bases, leaving 11 bases between them. DNA of the CDR3: TGTGCCACCAGCAGAGTGGGGGCTCAAGGAAACACCATATATTTT. Its translation is CATSRVGAQGNTIYF.

The chain joins TRBV7-2 to TRBJ2-7, with D possibly being TRBD1 (6 bases). The CDR3 spans 16 residues. Germline assignment: CDR1 SGHTA and CDR2 FQGNSA. V lost 4 bases, J lost 0 bases, and 16 bases lay in between. In DNA, the CDR3 is TGTGCCAGCAGCTCCCAATGGGGACATCCCTCCTACGAGCAGTACTTC. Encoded protein: CASSSQWGHPSYEQYF.

This clone was seen just once. The chain employs TRBV7-9 and TRBJ2-7; 7 bases agree with TRBD1. The V gene end was trimmed by 5 bases and the J gene end by 3 bases; junction bases not matched to a gene: 4. CDR1 and CDR2 from the germline V gene are SEHNR and FQNEAQ (reference sequence). The CDR3 is 13 amino acids. CDR3 residues: CASSQGQYYEQYF. The CDR3 DNA follows: TGTGCCAGCAGCCAGGGACAGTACTACGAGCAGTACTTC.

In this sample, this clone turned up once. The genes are TRBV7-6 and TRBJ2-7; weak D call: TRBD1 (5 bases). The germline gives CDR1 SGHVS, CDR2 FNYEAQ. V dropped 5 bases and J dropped 0 bases, with 11 bases sitting between them. This CDR3 comprises 14 residues. CDR3 DNA: TGTGCCAGCAGCCCGCGACAGAGCTCCTACGAGCAGTACTTC. Residues: CASSPRQSSYEQYF.

The V gene is TRBV13, the J gene TRBJ2-7; D gene ambiguous. Trimming stripped 0 bases from V and 0 bases from J, with 6 bases between. The CDR3 contains 14 residues. Per germline, CDR1 PRHDT and CDR2 FYEKMQ (reference sequence). CDR3 sequence reads: CASSLGLGSYEQYF. CDR3 nucleotides: TGTGCCAGCAGCTTAGGCCTCGGCTCCTACGAGCAGTACTTC.

This clone was seen more than once but under ten times. The genes are TRBV27 and TRBJ2-2; 8 bases are shared with TRBD1. The CDR3 has 17 amino acids. V shed 8 bases and J 4 bases; nucleotides not matched to a gene: 15. The germline V gene encodes CDR1 MNHEY and CDR2 SMNVEV (reference sequence). CDR3 loop: CASRYLGQGQGTGELFF. Here the CDR3 DNA reads TGTGCCAGCCGTTACCTAGGACAGGGCCAGGGCACCGGGGAGCTGTTTTTT.

As for this clone: The sample holds other DNA sequences that translate to the same CDR3. V and J are TRBV27 and TRBJ2-1; D not resolved. The CDR3 extends over 12 amino acids. V was shortened by 5 bases and J by 3 bases, with 5 bases between the two germline ends. CDR1 and CDR2 from the germline V gene are MNHEY and SMNVEV (reference sequence). CDR3: CASSPNYNEQFF. In nucleotides, the CDR3 is TGTGCCAGCAGTCCAAACTACAATGAGCAGTTCTTC.